These 13 T cell receptor beta chains were sequenced from one sample in a study of blood T cell repertoires in COVID-19. The protocol was immunoSEQ multiplex PCR, while the TCRdb copy is restricted to in-frame clones and leaves out a portion. The sample holds roughly 16,000 clones; roughly 88% are singletons and the top ten take around 2.9%. The sequenced material came from peripheral blood. These receptor sequences come from a human donor in a cohort sampled during active COVID-19.

The chain is built from TRBV5-1 and TRBJ2-3; D might be TRBD2 (6 bases). The CDR3 runs to 14 residues. V lost 1 base to trimming and J lost 2 bases, with 8 bases between them. Germline-derived CDR1 and CDR2 are SGHRS and YFSETQ. CDR3 sequence (DNA): TGCGCCAGCAGCTTGAGGGACTCCACAGATACGCAGTATTTT. The encoded protein is CASSLRDSTDTQYF.

This clone was found once. The chain carries TRBV7-2 and TRBJ2-5, with D tentatively TRBD1 (6 bases). Trimming stripped 6 bases from V and 4 bases from J, with 21 bases between. The CDR3 spans 16 residues. Germline V gene lookup returns CDR1 SGHTA and CDR2 FQGNSA. The CDR3 coding sequence is TGTGCCAGCAGGAAAGGGGCCTACCTACAGGGAGAGACCCAGTACTTC. Translation gives CASRKGAYLQGETQYF. Using reference TRBV7-2 and TRBJ2-5 for the parts outside the CDR3, the full variable domain is GAGVSQSPSNKVTEKGKDVELRCDPISGHTALYWYRQSLGQGLEFLIYFQGNSAPDKSGLPSDRFSAERTGGSVSTLTIQRTQQEDSAVYLCASRKGAYLQGETQYFGPGTRLLVL.

The V gene is TRBV19, the J gene TRBJ2-2; D remains ambiguous. CDR3 length: 13 residues. V was trimmed by 7 bases and J by 5 bases, leaving 11 bases between them. Germline V CDR1 and CDR2: LNHDA, SQIVND (reference sequence). The CDR3 spells CASTPPLTGELFF. The DNA of the CDR3 is TGTGCCAGTACCCCCCCCTTAACCGGGGAGCTGTTTTTT.

This clone was seen just once. This sequence joins TRBV4-1 and TRBJ2-7; TRBD2 matches 8 bases. This CDR3 is built from 14 residues. The germline gives CDR1 MGHRA, CDR2 YSYEKL. After removal of 5 bases from V and 6 bases from J, the junction contained 9 bases not matched to a gene. The CDR3 loop is CASSYSGALREQYF. CDR3 coding DNA: TGCGCCAGCAGCTATAGCGGGGCCCTCCGCGAGCAGTACTTC.

The V call is TRBV3-1 (or the pseudogene TRBV3-2), the J call TRBJ2-1; D is perhaps TRBD2 (5 bases). The CDR3 runs to 14 residues. The germline V gene has CDR1 LGHDT and CDR2 YNNKEL (reference sequence). Trimming removed 4 bases from V and 10 bases from J, with 17 bases in between. CDR3 residues: CASSPNAGTGEQFF. In nucleotides, the CDR3 is TGTGCCAGCAGCCCTAATGCAGGCACGGGAGAGCAGTTCTTC.

The count of this clone is one. This chain links TRBV7-3 with TRBJ2-3; TRBD1 agrees at 10 bases. The germline V gene has CDR1 SGHTA and CDR2 FQGTGA. This CDR3 comprises 15 residues. Trimming took 2 bases from V and 5 from J; bases not matched to a gene: 4. CDR3 region: CASSLYGQGGDTQYF. The CDR3, as DNA: TGTGCCAGCAGCTTATATGGACAGGGGGGAGATACGCAGTATTTT.

This chain uses TRBV10-3 with TRBJ2-1, with D maybe TRBD2 (6 bases). Germline CDR1 and CDR2: ENHRY and SYGVKD. V was cut by 10 bases and J by 0 bases, with 16 bases left in between. The CDR3 consists of 15 residues. Here the CDR3 DNA reads TGTGCCACCGCCGTTATACTAGCCTCCTACAATGAGCAGTTCTTC. Translating gives CATAVILASYNEQFF.

The V call is TRBV6-2 or TRBV6-3, the J call TRBJ2-7; D might be TRBD1 (5 bases). In germline, CDR1 is MNHEY, CDR2 SVGEGT. This CDR3 is 15 amino acids long. V lost 2 bases to trimming and J lost 1 base, with 12 bases between them. CDR3 sequence: CASSYLTPGSYEQYF. In DNA form, the CDR3 reads TGTGCCAGCAGTTACCTCACCCCAGGGTCCTACGAGCAGTACTTC.

V gene TRBV4-1 combines with J gene TRBJ1-2; tentatively, D is TRBD1 (5 bases). The CDR3 spans 16 residues. The V and J ends lost 0 bases and 4 bases respectively, with 15 bases between them. Germline V CDR1 and CDR2: MGHRA, YSYEKL. For the CDR3, the DNA is TGCGCCAGCAGCCAAGACAGGCAGGGTGGCCTCTATGGCTACACCTTC. Translated: CASSQDRQGGLYGYTF.

The chain has TRBV7-3 and TRBJ2-4, with D unresolved. There are 15 residues in the CDR3. The V gene's germline CDR1 is SGHTA and CDR2 FQGTGA. V dropped 0 bases and J dropped 2 bases, with 8 bases sitting between them. The DNA for the CDR3 is TGTGCCAGCAGCTTAACGTCGGGTCCCAAAAACATTCAGTACTTC. Residues: CASSLTSGPKNIQYF.

The V and J genes are TRBV25-1 and TRBJ2-7; 12 bases are a match to TRBD1. V lost 6 bases and J lost 0; bases outside the gene matches: 3. Germline CDR1 and CDR2: MGHDK and SYGVNS. The CDR3 totals 15 residues. CDR3 sequence (DNA): TGTGCCAGCAGACCGGGACAGGGGGCCTCCTACGAGCAGTACTTC. It translates to CASRPGQGASYEQYF.

The chain uses TRBV5-6 and TRBJ1-2, with a possible D match to TRBD1 (5 bases). The CDR3 contains 12 residues. The V end was cut by 2 bases, the J end by 3 bases, with 5 bases between. Germline lookup yields CDR1 SGHDT and CDR2 YYEEEE. The CDR3 region is CASSFRDYGYTF. The CDR3, as DNA: TGTGCCAGCAGCTTCAGGGACTATGGCTACACCTTC.

This chain uses TRBV5-8 with TRBJ2-6; 7 bases are a match to TRBD2. Germline CDR1 SGHTS, CDR2 YDEGEE. V shed 0 bases and J 0 bases; nucleotides not matched to a gene: 3. This CDR3 is 17 amino acids long. This CDR3 reads CASSLGGLLSGANVLTF. Written as DNA, the CDR3 is TGTGCCAGCAGCTTGGGGGGACTACTCTCTGGGGCCAACGTCCTGACTTTC.